Following are 32 T cell receptor beta chains from one sample sequenced in a study of cytomegalovirus exposure and HLA in healthy donors. With 60 Vbeta and 13 Jbeta primers, the PCR was carried out. The repertoire was sequenced with immunoSEQ multiplex PCR; TCRdb's copy has only in-frame clones and lacks some. The sample has more than 150,000 clones, about 75% seen once. The sequenced sample was PBMCs. Source of these receptors: a man aged 50 to 60 in good health and CMV-seropositive.

The rearrangement links TRBV7-2 to TRBJ2-5; 9 bases fit TRBD2. Germline V gives CDR1 SGHTA, CDR2 FQGNSA. The CDR3 has 15 residues. Losses at the gene ends were 1 base for V and 5 bases for J; bases not matched to a gene: 5. CDR3 sequence (DNA): TGTGCCAGCAGCTTAGGCGGGGGGGGGCTGGAGACCCAGTACTTC. It codes for CASSLGGGGLETQYF.

This chain links TRBV23-1 with TRBJ1-5, with 10 bases lining up with TRBD1. TRBV23-1 is given ORF status, its function remaining uncertain. V trimming: 2 bases; J trimming: 4 bases; junction bases outside the gene matches: 8. The CDR3 contains 17 residues. The CDR3 bases are TGCGCCAGCAGTCAAAAGACCCTGGACAGGGGGAATCAGCCCCAGCATTTT. It is translated as CASSQKTLDRGNQPQHF.

As DNA, the CDR3 is TGTGCCAGCAGTGCAAGGACAGGGACGGGCTACACCTTC. Translation: CASSARTGTGYTF. The chain uses TRBV2 and TRBJ1-2, with 8 bases fitting TRBD1. V was clipped by 4 bases and J by 8 bases; unmatched bases: 6. CDR1 is SNHLY and CDR2 is FYNNEI in the germline V gene. CDR3 length: 13 residues.

On this clone: Lacking the conserved final phenylalanine or tryptophan, this CDR3 likely reflects a read error. The DNA is left out, because the CDR3 cannot be placed on it with certainty; the CDR3 is given as TCRdb lists it. This sequence joins TRBV10-2 and TRBJ1-1. The CDR3 totals 12 residues, both ends included. Germline values: CDR1 WSHSY, CDR2 SAAADI. The chain's CDR3 is CASSESYGNPRY.

The chain uses TRBV2 and TRBJ1-5; 7 bases align to TRBD1. Trimming cost V 7 bases and J 7 bases; bases outside gene matches: 10. Germline-derived CDR1 and CDR2 are SNHLY and FYNNEI. CDR3 length: 14 residues. The CDR3 loop reads CASNGQAWDQPQHF. The DNA for the CDR3 is TGTGCCAGCAACGGACAGGCGTGGGACCAGCCCCAGCATTTT.

V usage is TRBV28 and J usage is TRBJ1-6; 9 bases are a match to TRBD1. Germline CDR1 MDHEN, CDR2 SYDVKM. The CDR3 contains 16 residues. V was pared by 8 bases and J by 9 bases, with 14 bases of the junction left unmatched. Here the CDR3 DNA reads TGTGCCAGCGGGGCGGGGGGACAGGGAAATCTTTCACCCCTCCACTTT. Amino acids: CASGAGGQGNLSPLHF.

The chain links TRBV5-8 to TRBJ2-1; 7 bases agree with TRBD2. V shed 2 bases, J shed 8 bases, and the junction held 1 base outside the gene matches. The CDR3 length is 12 residues. The germline gives CDR1 SGHTS, CDR2 YDEGEE. The CDR3 region has the DNA TGTGCCAGCAGCTTCCGGGGGGATGAGCAGTTCTTC. Amino acids: CASSFRGDEQFF.

The rearrangement links TRBV19 to TRBJ2-2; 10 bases line up with TRBD1. This CDR3 is 15 amino acids long. The V gene end was trimmed by 4 bases and the J gene end by 6 bases; junction bases not matched to a gene: 5. Germline CDR1 and CDR2: LNHDA and SQIVND (reference sequence). CDR3 coding DNA: TGTGCCAGTAGTACCGACAGGGGGCGCGCCGGGGAGCTGTTTTTT. Encoded protein: CASSTDRGRAGELFF. The full variable domain, rest sourced from reference TRBV19 and TRBJ2-2, is DGGITQSPKYLFRKEGQNVTLSCEQNLNHDAMYWYRQDPGQGLRLIYYSQIVNDFQKGDIAEGYSVSREKKESFPLTVTSAQKNPTAFYLCASSTDRGRAGELFFGEGSRLTVL.

The chain has TRBV9 and TRBJ1-4; TRBD1 matches at 10 bases. The ends lost 1 base at V and 8 bases at J; junction bases unmatched: 11. The CDR3 is 17 amino acids. Germline loops: CDR1 SGDLS, CDR2 YYNGEE. CDR3 in amino acids: CASSVQPATGGDEKLFF. In nucleotides, the CDR3 is TGTGCCAGCAGCGTACAACCCGCGACAGGGGGCGACGAAAAACTGTTTTTT.

The chain carries TRBV28 and TRBJ2-1; perhaps TRBD2 as D (5 bases). The CDR3 is 14 residues long. Germline values: CDR1 MDHEN, CDR2 SYDVKM. Trimming removed 3 bases at V and 9 bases at J, with 15 bases between. In DNA form, the CDR3 reads TGTGCCAGCAGTTTCATTTCTGGCCGGGGTGAGCAGTTCTTC. Translated, it gives CASSFISGRGEQFF.

V and J are TRBV6-1 and TRBJ2-3; the D gene is possibly TRBD1 (6 bases). CDR3 length: 15 residues. V lost 0 bases and J 6 bases, leaving 13 bases between the germline ends. Per germline, CDR1 MNHNS and CDR2 SASEGT. The CDR3 nucleotides are TGTGCCAGCAGTGAAGCACCAGGGGCACAGGATACGCAGTATTTT. It encodes CASSEAPGAQDTQYF.

The V gene is TRBV19, the J gene TRBJ1-6; 9 nucleotides agree with TRBD1. Trimming took 7 bases from V and 8 from J; bases not matched to a gene: 6. CDR1 is LNHDA and CDR2 is SQIVND in the germline V gene (reference sequence). This CDR3 contains 14 residues. This CDR3 is CASKSDRGYSPLHF. CDR3 in DNA: TGTGCCAGTAAGTCGGACAGGGGATATTCACCCCTCCACTTT. The whole variable domain, filled in from reference TRBV19 and TRBJ1-6, reads DGGITQSPKYLFRKEGQNVTLSCEQNLNHDAMYWYRQDPGQGLRLIYYSQIVNDFQKGDIAEGYSVSREKKESFPLTVTSAQKNPTAFYLCASKSDRGYSPLHFGNGTRLTVT.

The V and J genes are TRBV10-3 and TRBJ1-2, with 9 nucleotides matching TRBD1. The trim removed 3 bases at V and 5 bases at J, leaving 4 bases unmatched. This CDR3 has 14 residues. Germline CDR1 and CDR2: ENHRY and SYGVKD. CDR3 loop: CAISDTGGEYGYTF. The CDR3 DNA is TGTGCCATCAGTGACACAGGGGGCGAGTATGGCTACACCTTC.

The chain joins TRBV28 to TRBJ1-1; 8 positions agree with TRBD1. CDR3 length: 17 residues. The J segment lost 0 bases and the V segment lost 2 bases, leaving 8 bases of the junction unmatched. Germline CDR1 MDHEN, CDR2 SYDVKM. In DNA, the CDR3 is TGTGCCAGCAGTTTACCACATCAGGGGGCTATGAACACTGAAGCTTTCTTT. This translates into CASSLPHQGAMNTEAFF.

The chain links TRBV28 to TRBJ2-3, with a possible D match to TRBD1 (6 bases). The CDR3 has 13 amino acids. Germline CDR1 and CDR2: MDHEN and SYDVKM. The V end lost 9 bases, the J end lost 3 bases, and 13 bases lay between the germline ends. For the CDR3, the DNA is TGTGCCAGTCTCGGACAGTTGACAGATACGCAGTATTTT. This codes for CASLGQLTDTQYF.

The chain uses TRBV4-3 and TRBJ2-3; TRBD2 is a possible D gene (5 bases). The CDR3 runs 14 residues. Germline loops: CDR1 LGHNA, CDR2 YSLEER. V was shortened by 1 base and J by 6 bases, with 11 bases between the two germline ends. The CDR3 coding sequence is TGCGCCAGCAGCCAAGGGACGCCGGGGGATACGCAGTATTTT. Translation: CASSQGTPGDTQYF.

This clone was observed once. This chain connects TRBV5-1 to TRBJ1-1, with TRBD1 matching over 8 bases. J was trimmed by 4 bases and V by 2 bases; bases with no gene match: 7. Germline V gene sequence: CDR1 SGHRS, CDR2 YFSETQ. The CDR3 is 15 residues long. Here the CDR3 reads CASSFLSGGGTEAFF. The DNA of the CDR3 is TGCGCCAGCAGCTTCCTTTCAGGGGGCGGCACTGAAGCTTTCTTT.

This clone turned up a few times. The chain recombines TRBV27 with TRBJ2-6; D gene uncertain. Germline V gives CDR1 MNHEY, CDR2 SMNVEV (reference sequence). Trimming stripped 6 bases from V and 0 bases from J, with 15 bases between. The CDR3 contains 17 residues. For the CDR3, the DNA is TGTGCCAGCAGCCTCCTCCCACCGAGCTCTGGGGCCAACGTCCTGACTTTC. This sequence encodes CASSLLPPSSGANVLTF.

The chain carries TRBV2 and TRBJ2-3; 7 bases match TRBD1. The germline CDR1 and CDR2 sequences are SNHLY and FYNNEI. The CDR3 loop spans 14 amino acids. Trimming removed 8 bases from V and 5 bases from J; junction bases left unmatched: 10. The CDR3 protein is CASLERTGKDTQYF. CDR3 DNA sequence: TGTGCCAGCCTGGAACGGACAGGCAAAGATACGCAGTATTTT.

CDR3 in amino acids: CASSEGRGIEDTQYF. CDR3 nucleotides: TGTGCCAGCAGCGAGGGGCGGGGTATCGAAGATACGCAGTATTTT. The rearrangement links TRBV9 to TRBJ2-3; tentative D call: TRBD2 (6 bases). Germline V CDR1 and CDR2: SGDLS, YYNGEE. Trimming removed 3 bases from V and 5 bases from J, with 16 bases in between. CDR3 size: 15 residues.

This sequence joins TRBV7-2 and TRBJ2-7; unclear D gene. Germline CDR1 reads SGHTA; CDR2 reads FQGNSA. The CDR3 consists of 12 residues. V was pared by 2 bases and J by 5 bases, with 7 bases between. The CDR3 nucleotides are TGTGCCAGCAGCTTATGGCAAAACGAGCAGTACTTC. This gives the protein CASSLWQNEQYF.

With respect to this clone: Within the sample, other DNA sequences also encode this same CDR3. The J gene is TRBJ1-5, the V gene TRBV9; 8 positions agree with TRBD1. Germline lookup yields CDR1 SGDLS and CDR2 YYNGEE. This CDR3 contains 14 residues. With 2 bases clipped from V and 5 bases from J, the junction kept 3 bases outside the gene matches. CDR3 region: CASSVGQGDQPQHF. CDR3 nucleotide sequence: TGTGCCAGCAGCGTCGGACAGGGTGATCAGCCCCAGCATTTT.

The gene calls are TRBV2 and TRBJ2-2; D is perhaps TRBD1 (6 bases). The CDR3 covers 15 residues. The V end lost 3 bases, the J end lost 4 bases, and 12 bases lay between the germline ends. CDR1 and CDR2 (germline): SNHLY, FYNNEI. CDR3 DNA: TGTGCCAGCAGTGATCAACAGGGTAGCACCGGGGAGCTGTTTTTT. Protein product: CASSDQQGSTGELFF.

The rearrangement joins TRBV5-4 to TRBJ2-5; D is perhaps TRBD1 (5 bases). Germline V gives CDR1 SGHNT, CDR2 YYREEE (reference sequence). The CDR3 is 14 residues long. V lost 4 bases to trimming and J lost 4 bases, with 14 bases between them. The CDR3 loop reads CASSLEGVGETQYF. The CDR3 DNA follows: TGTGCCAGCAGCCTCGAAGGGGTGGGAGAGACCCAGTACTTC. The full variable domain, rest sourced from reference TRBV5-4 and TRBJ2-5, is ETGVTQSPTHLIKTRGQQVTLRCSSQSGHNTVSWYQQALGQGPQFIFQYYREEENGRGNFPPRFSGLQFPNYSSELNVNALELDDSALYLCASSLEGVGETQYFGPGTRLLVL.

This clone was observed a handful of times. J is TRBJ1-1 and V is TRBV7-6; the D gene is possibly TRBD1 (5 bases). This CDR3 spans 13 amino acids. The ends were cut back, 5 bases at V and 5 bases at J, with 12 bases in the middle. The germline V gene encodes CDR1 SGHVS and CDR2 FNYEAQ. CDR3 coding DNA: TGTGCCAGCAGCACAGGTGGGGAAACTGAAGCTTTCTTT. This sequence encodes CASSTGGETEAFF.

This chain links TRBV19 with TRBJ2-7; 11 nucleotides agree with TRBD2. Germline V gene sequence: CDR1 LNHDA, CDR2 SQIVND (reference sequence). V was clipped by 6 bases and J by 0 bases; unmatched bases: 4. This CDR3 has 15 amino acids. The CDR3 protein is CASSPSGGLSYEQYF. DNA of the CDR3: TGTGCCAGTAGCCCTAGCGGGGGGCTCTCCTACGAGCAGTACTTC.

This rearrangement joins TRBV27 to TRBJ2-3, with 9 bases matching TRBD1. Germline CDR1 reads MNHEY; CDR2 reads SMNVEV (reference sequence). The length of the CDR3 is 15 residues. Germline trimming cut 6 bases from V and 3 bases from J; bases unmatched to any gene: 7. The CDR3 bases are TGTGCCAGCAGGCCCTGGGACAGGGTTACAGATACGCAGTATTTT. Translated, it gives CASRPWDRVTDTQYF.

The V call is TRBV6-5, the J call TRBJ1-4; 7 bases are a match to TRBD1. CDR1 is MNHEY and CDR2 is SVGAGI in the germline V gene. The V and J ends lost 4 bases and 5 bases, in that order; junction bases with no gene match: 7. The length of the CDR3 is 15 residues. CDR3 nucleotides: TGTGCCAGCAGTTCGACGACAGGGAAGAATGAAAAACTGTTTTTT. Translated: CASSSTTGKNEKLFF.

The J gene is TRBJ2-3, the V gene TRBV7-8; 9 nucleotides align to TRBD1. J was trimmed by 3 bases and V by 5 bases; bases with no gene match: 9. The CDR3 runs to 16 residues. Germline V gene sequence: CDR1 SGHVS, CDR2 FQNEAQ. This CDR3 reads CASSPQDRGPTDTQYF. The CDR3 DNA is TGTGCCAGCAGCCCCCAGGACAGGGGTCCTACAGATACGCAGTATTTT.

The chain combines TRBV5-8 with TRBJ2-6; no reliable D call. Germline V gene lookup returns CDR1 SGHTS and CDR2 YDEGEE. Trimming took off 2 bases at V and 0 bases at J, with 6 bases between the two ends. CDR3 length: 15 residues. CDR3 bases: TGTGCCAGCAGCTTAGCTCTCTCTGGGGCCAACGTCCTGACTTTC. Protein product: CASSLALSGANVLTF.

The chain uses TRBV5-1 and TRBJ2-3, with 9 bases aligning to TRBD1. V shed 4 bases and J 3 bases; nucleotides not matched to a gene: 9. The CDR3 contains 16 residues. Germline lookup yields CDR1 SGHRS and CDR2 YFSETQ. For the CDR3, the DNA is TGCGCCAGCAGCGTTGGGACAGGGAAAGTTACAGATACGCAGTATTTT. It is translated as CASSVGTGKVTDTQYF.

The CDR3 is CAQKPSSYNEQFF. CDR3 DNA: TGTGCCCAAAAACCCAGCTCCTACAATGAGCAGTTCTTC. V is TRBV2 and J is TRBJ2-1, with unresolved D. The CDR3 length is 13 residues. Between the trimmed V and J ends, which lost 11 bases and 0 bases, there was a span of 11 bases. Per germline, CDR1 SNHLY and CDR2 FYNNEI.